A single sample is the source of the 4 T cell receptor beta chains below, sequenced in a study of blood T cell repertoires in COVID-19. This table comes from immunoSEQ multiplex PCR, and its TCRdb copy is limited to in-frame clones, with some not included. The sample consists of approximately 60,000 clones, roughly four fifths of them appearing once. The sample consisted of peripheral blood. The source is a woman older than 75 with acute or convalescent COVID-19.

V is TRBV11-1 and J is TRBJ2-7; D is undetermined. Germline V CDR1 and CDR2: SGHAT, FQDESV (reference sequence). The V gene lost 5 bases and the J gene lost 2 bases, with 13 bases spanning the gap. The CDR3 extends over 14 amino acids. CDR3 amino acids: CASSLEARAYEQYF. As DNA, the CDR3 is TGTGCCAGCAGCCTCGAGGCCCGCGCCTACGAGCAGTACTTC.

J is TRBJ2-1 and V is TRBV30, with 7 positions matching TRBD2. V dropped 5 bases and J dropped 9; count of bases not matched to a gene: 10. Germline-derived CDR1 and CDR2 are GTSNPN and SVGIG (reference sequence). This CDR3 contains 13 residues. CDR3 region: CAWGSTSWGEQFF. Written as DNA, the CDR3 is TGTGCCTGGGGTTCGACTAGCTGGGGTGAGCAGTTCTTC. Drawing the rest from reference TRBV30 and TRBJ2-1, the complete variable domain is SQTIHQWPATLVQPVGSPLSLECTVEGTSNPNLYWYRQAAGRGLQLLFYSVGIGQISSEVPQNLSASRPQDRQFILSSKKLLLSDSGFYLCAWGSTSWGEQFFGPGTRLTVL.

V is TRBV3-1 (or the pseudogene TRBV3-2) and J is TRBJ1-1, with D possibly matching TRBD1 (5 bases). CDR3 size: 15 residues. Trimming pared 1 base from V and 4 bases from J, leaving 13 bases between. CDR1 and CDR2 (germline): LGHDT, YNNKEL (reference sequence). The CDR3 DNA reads TGTGCCAGCAGCCAAGGTGGGACGGGGGGCACTGAAGCTTTCTTT. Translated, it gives CASSQGGTGGTEAFF.

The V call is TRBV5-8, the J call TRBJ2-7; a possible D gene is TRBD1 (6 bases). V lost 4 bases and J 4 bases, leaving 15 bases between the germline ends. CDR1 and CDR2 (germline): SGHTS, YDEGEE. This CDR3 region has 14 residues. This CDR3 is CASSTRDKIYEQYF. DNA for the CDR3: TGTGCCAGCAGCACCCGGGACAAGATTTACGAGCAGTACTTC.